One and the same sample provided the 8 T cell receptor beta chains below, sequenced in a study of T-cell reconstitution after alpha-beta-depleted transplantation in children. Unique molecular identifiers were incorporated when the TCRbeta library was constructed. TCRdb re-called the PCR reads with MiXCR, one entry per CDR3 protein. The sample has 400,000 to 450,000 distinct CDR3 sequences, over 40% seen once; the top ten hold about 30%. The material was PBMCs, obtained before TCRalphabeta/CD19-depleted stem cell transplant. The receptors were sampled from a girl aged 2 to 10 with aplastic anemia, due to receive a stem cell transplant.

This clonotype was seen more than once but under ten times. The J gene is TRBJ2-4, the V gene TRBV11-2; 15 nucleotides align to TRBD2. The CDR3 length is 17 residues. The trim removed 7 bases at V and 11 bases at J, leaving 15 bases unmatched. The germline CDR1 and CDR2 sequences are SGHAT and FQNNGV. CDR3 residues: CASTSGLAGGSGGVQYF. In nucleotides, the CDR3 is TGTGCCAGCACCTCGGGACTAGCGGGAGGAAGCGGGGGTGTTCAGTACTTC.

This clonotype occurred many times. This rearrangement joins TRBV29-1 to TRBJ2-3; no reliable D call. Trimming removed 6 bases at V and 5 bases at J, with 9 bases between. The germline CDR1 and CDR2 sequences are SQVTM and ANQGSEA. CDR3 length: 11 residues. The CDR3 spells CSVPAGDTQYF. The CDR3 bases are TGCAGCGTACCCGCAGGAGATACGCAGTATTTT.

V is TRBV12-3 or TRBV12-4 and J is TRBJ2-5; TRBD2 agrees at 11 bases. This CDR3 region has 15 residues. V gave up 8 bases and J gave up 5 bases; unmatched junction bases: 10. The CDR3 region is CASLGSGGAGETQYF. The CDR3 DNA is TGTGCCAGCTTGGGTAGCGGGGGGGCCGGGGAGACCCAGTACTTC.

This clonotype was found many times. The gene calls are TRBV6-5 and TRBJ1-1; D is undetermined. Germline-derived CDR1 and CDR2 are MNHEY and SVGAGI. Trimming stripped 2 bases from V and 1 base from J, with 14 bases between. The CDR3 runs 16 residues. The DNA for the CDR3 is TGTGCCAGCAGTTACCCGATCGGGTCGACGAACACTGAAGCTTTCTTT. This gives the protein CASSYPIGSTNTEAFF.

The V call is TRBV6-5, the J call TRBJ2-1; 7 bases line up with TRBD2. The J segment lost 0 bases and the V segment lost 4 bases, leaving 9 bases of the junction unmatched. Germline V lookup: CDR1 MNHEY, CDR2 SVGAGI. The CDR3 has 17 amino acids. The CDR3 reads CASSSSLASSSYNEQFF. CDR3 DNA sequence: TGTGCCAGCAGTTCCTCACTAGCGTCCAGCTCCTACAATGAGCAGTTCTTC.

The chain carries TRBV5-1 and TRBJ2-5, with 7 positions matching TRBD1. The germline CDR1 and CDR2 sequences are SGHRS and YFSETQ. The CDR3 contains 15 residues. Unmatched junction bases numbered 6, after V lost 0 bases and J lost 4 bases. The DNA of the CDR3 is TGCGCCAGCAGCTTGGGTTCGGCAGGGGGAGAGACCCAGTACTTC. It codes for CASSLGSAGGETQYF.

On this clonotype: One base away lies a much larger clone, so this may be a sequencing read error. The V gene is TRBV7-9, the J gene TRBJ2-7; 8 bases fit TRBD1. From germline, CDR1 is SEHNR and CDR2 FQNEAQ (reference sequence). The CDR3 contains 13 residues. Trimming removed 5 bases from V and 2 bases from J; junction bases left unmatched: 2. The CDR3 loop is CASSGDRPYEQYF. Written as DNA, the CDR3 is TGTGCCAGCAGCGGGGACAGGCCCTACGAGCAGTACTTC.

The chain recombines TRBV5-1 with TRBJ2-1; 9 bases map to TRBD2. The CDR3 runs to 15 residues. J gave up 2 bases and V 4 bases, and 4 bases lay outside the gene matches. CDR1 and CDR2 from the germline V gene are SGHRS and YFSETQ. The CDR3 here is CASSGVAGAYNEQFF. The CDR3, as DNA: TGCGCCAGCAGCGGCGTAGCGGGAGCCTACAATGAGCAGTTCTTC.